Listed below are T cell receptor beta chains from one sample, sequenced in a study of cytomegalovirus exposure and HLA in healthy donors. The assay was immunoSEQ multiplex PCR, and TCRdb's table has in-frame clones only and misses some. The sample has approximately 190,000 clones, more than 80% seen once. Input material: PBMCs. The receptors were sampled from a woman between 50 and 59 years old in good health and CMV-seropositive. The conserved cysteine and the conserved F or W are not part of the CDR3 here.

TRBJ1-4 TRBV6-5 ASSPDRVNEKLF
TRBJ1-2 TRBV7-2 ASSPGGGRSNYGYT
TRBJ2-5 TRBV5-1 ASSLTGVGETQY
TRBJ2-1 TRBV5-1 ASSLPQAFPQF
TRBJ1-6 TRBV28 ASTHLLGGNSPLH
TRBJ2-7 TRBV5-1 ASSPDGQTYEQY
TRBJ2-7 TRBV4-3 ASSQDRDSPYQQY
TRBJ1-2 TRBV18 ASSQGADYGYT
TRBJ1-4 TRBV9 ASSVEAGGITNEKLF
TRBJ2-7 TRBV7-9 ASSLEGSRGGEQY
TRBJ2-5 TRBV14 ASSQTAVQETQY
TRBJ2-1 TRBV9 ASSVGSTGSNEQF
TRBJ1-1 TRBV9 ASSVGRGRGGTEAF
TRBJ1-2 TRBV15 ATSTGGQVLIGYT
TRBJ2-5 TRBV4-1 ASSQERGAMLETQY
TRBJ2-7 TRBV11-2 ASSSGFWQY
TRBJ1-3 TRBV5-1 ASSLTWRTGGFGNTIY
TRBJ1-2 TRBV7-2 ASSLGSYGYT
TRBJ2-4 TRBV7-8 ASSLQTGEGKNIQY
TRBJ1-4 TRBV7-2 ASSDRGNTNEKLF
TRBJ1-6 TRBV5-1 ASSLGPGSPLH
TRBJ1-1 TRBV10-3 ATGTGTNTEAF
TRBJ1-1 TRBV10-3 AISNQGGGTAGAF